These 11 T cell receptor beta chains were all obtained from the same sample, sequenced in a study of immune evolution from preneoplasia to lung adenocarcinoma. Libraries were prepared by immunoSEQ multiplex PCR; TCRdb keeps only in-frame clonotypes and omits some of them. The sample lists several thousand clones, more than 75% seen once, with 2.5% to 3% in the top ten. Sequencing input: FFPE minimally invasive lung adenocarcinoma tissue. The source of these receptors is a person between 65 and 79 years old with lung adenocarcinoma.

The chain has TRBV29-1 and TRBJ1-1; D call uncertain. The germline gives CDR1 SQVTM, CDR2 ANQGSEA. The V gene lost 4 bases and the J gene lost 3 bases, with 3 bases spanning the gap. This CDR3 is 10 amino acids long. The CDR3 here is CSVGDTEAFF. CDR3 coding DNA: TGCAGCGTTGGGGACACTGAAGCTTTCTTT. Looking up the rest from reference TRBV29-1 and TRBJ1-1 gives the full variable domain: SAVISQKPSRDICQRGTSLTIQCQVDSQVTMMFWYRQQPGQSLTLIATANQGSEATYESGFVIDKFPISRPNLTFSTLTVSNMSPEDSSIYLCSVGDTEAFFGQGTRLTVV.

The rearrangement links TRBV4-1 to TRBJ2-1, with TRBD2 identical over 13 bases. This CDR3 has 19 residues. Germline assignment: CDR1 MGHRA and CDR2 YSYEKL. V shed 0 bases, J shed 5 bases, and the junction held 10 bases outside the gene matches. DNA of the CDR3: TGCGCCAGCAGCCAAGATTGGCGCGTCGGGACTAGCGGGAACAATGAGCAGTTCTTC. It specifies CASSQDWRVGTSGNNEQFF.

This clone was counted once. The V and J genes are TRBV6-5 and TRBJ2-7; no clear D gene. The germline V gene has CDR1 MNHEY and CDR2 SVGAGI. The germline V and J ends were trimmed by 2 bases and 7 bases, with 12 bases remaining between them. This CDR3 spans 13 amino acids. CDR3 DNA sequence: TGTGCCAGCAGTTACGGGGTTCTAGGGGAGCAGTACTTC. Residues: CASSYGVLGEQYF.

The chain couples TRBV28 to TRBJ1-5; weak D call: TRBD1 (5 bases). V lost 4 bases, J lost 4 bases, and 11 bases lay in between. The CDR3 covers 14 residues. The germline V gene has CDR1 MDHEN and CDR2 SYDVKM. Here the CDR3 DNA reads TGTGCCAGCAGTTGGGTAGGGGTGAATCAGCCCCAGCATTTT. Translated, it gives CASSWVGVNQPQHF.

V is TRBV4-2 and J is TRBJ1-6; 11 bases agree with TRBD1. The CDR3 sequence is 14 residues long. Germline CDR1 reads LGHNA; CDR2 reads YNFKEQ. V gave up 4 bases and J gave up 10 bases; unmatched junction bases: 3. The CDR3: CASSPDRGQSPLHF. CDR3 bases: TGTGCCAGCAGCCCGGACAGGGGGCAATCACCCCTCCACTTT.

The V gene is TRBV18, the J gene TRBJ1-2; perhaps TRBD1 as D (5 bases). Germline values: CDR1 KGHSH, CDR2 LQKENI. The CDR3 covers 14 residues. V was trimmed by 3 bases and J by 4 bases, leaving 12 bases between them. CDR3 protein: CASSPPTESYGYTF. The DNA of the CDR3 is TGTGCCAGCTCACCGCCGACAGAGAGCTATGGCTACACCTTC.

CDR3 loop: CAWSLAGGPGSSYEQYF. The CDR3 DNA follows: TGTGCCTGGAGTCTAGCGGGAGGCCCCGGAAGCTCCTACGAGCAGTACTTC. The chain employs TRBV30 and TRBJ2-7; 11 nucleotides agree with TRBD2. Trimming cost V 2 bases and J 0 bases; bases outside gene matches: 9. Germline V lookup: CDR1 GTSNPN, CDR2 SVGIG (reference sequence). This CDR3 has 17 amino acids. Full variable domain (missing parts from reference TRBV30 and TRBJ2-7): SQTIHQWPATLVQPVGSPLSLECTVEGTSNPNLYWYRQAAGRGLQLLFYSVGIGQISSEVPQNLSASRPQDRQFILSSKKLLLSDSGFYLCAWSLAGGPGSSYEQYFGPGTRLTVT.

The rearrangement links TRBV10-3 to TRBJ2-1; D assignment may be TRBD1 or TRBD2 (5 bases each). Trimming shortened V by 4 bases and J by 10 bases, and 8 bases separated the two germline ends. The V gene's germline CDR1 is ENHRY and CDR2 SYGVKD. The CDR3 length is 11 residues. In DNA, the CDR3 is TGTGCCATCAGTGGGGACGCCGAGCAGTTCTTC. It yields the protein CAISGDAEQFF.

The V call is TRBV6-6, the J call TRBJ2-3; 10 bases are shared with TRBD1. Unmatched junction bases numbered 1, after V lost 0 bases and J lost 1 base. The CDR3 covers 16 residues. Germline values: CDR1 MNHNY, CDR2 SVGAGI (reference sequence). For the CDR3, the DNA is TGTGCCAGCAGTTACTCGACAGGGGGCCGCACAGATACGCAGTATTTT. This encodes CASSYSTGGRTDTQYF.

This chain's CDR3 is CAGWYGESYEQYF. DNA for the CDR3: TGTGCCGGCTGGTATGGCGAATCCTACGAGCAGTACTTC. V gene TRBV19 combines with J gene TRBJ2-7; D remains unclear. Trimming stripped 11 bases from V and 1 base from J, with 15 bases between. CDR3 length: 13 amino acids. CDR1 and CDR2 from the germline V gene are LNHDA and SQIVND (reference sequence).

The chain carries TRBV6-5 and TRBJ1-1; 9 bases agree with TRBD1. The CDR3 consists of 15 residues. After removal of 6 bases from V and 5 bases from J, the junction contained 10 bases not matched to a gene. The germline V gene encodes CDR1 MNHEY and CDR2 SVGAGI. The CDR3 DNA sequence: TGTGCCAGCAGGGGACAGGGTGCTGGCGATACTGAAGCTTTCTTT. This translates into CASRGQGAGDTEAFF.